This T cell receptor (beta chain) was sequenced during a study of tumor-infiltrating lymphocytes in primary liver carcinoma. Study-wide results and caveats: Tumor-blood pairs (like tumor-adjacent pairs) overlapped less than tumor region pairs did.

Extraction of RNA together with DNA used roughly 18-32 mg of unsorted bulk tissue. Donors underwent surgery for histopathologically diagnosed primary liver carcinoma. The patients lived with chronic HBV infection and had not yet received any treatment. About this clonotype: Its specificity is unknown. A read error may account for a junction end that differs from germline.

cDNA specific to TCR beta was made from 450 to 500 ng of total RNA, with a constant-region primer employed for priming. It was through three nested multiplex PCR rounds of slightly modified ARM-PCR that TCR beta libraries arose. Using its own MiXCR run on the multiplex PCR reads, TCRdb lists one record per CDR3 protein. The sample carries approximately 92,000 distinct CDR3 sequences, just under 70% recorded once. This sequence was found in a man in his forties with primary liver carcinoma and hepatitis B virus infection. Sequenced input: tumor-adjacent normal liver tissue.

The CDR3 region has the DNA TGTGCCAACAGCTTAATAACTGTCCTTTACAATGAGCAGTTCTTC. Amino acids: CANSLITVLYNEQFF. The rearrangement joins TRBV11-1 to TRBJ2-1; the D is unclear. Germline-derived CDR1 and CDR2 are SGHAT and FQDESV (reference sequence). This CDR3 is built from 15 residues.